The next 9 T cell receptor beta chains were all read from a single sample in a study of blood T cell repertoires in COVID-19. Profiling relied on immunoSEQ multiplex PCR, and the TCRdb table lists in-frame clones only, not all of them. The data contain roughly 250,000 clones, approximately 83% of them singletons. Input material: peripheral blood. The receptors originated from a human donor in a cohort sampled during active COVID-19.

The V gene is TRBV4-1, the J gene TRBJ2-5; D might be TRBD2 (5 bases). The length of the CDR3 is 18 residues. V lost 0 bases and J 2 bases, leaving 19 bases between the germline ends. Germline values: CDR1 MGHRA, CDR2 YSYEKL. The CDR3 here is CASSQEARRATVQETQYF. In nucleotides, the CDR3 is TGCGCCAGCAGCCAAGAGGCGAGGCGGGCTACCGTTCAAGAGACCCAGTACTTC.

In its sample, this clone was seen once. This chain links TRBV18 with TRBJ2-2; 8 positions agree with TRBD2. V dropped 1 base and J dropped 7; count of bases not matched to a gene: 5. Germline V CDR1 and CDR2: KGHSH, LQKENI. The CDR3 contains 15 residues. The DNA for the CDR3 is TGTGCCAGCTCACCACGGACTAGCCTCGGCGGGGAGCTGTTTTTT. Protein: CASSPRTSLGGELFF.

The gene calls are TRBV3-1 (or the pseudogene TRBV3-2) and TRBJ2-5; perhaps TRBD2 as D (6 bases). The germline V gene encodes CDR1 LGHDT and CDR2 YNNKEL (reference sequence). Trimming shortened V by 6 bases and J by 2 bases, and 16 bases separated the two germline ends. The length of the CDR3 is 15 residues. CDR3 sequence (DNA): TGTGCCAGCAGGACAAGTGGAGGGGATCAAGAGACCCAGTACTTC. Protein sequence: CASRTSGGDQETQYF.

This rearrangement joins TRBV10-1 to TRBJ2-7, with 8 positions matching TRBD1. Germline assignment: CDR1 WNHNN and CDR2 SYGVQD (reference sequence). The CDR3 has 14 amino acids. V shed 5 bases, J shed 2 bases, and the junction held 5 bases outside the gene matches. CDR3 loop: CASSPQGAAYEQYF. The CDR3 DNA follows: TGCGCCAGCAGTCCCCAGGGGGCTGCCTACGAGCAGTACTTC.

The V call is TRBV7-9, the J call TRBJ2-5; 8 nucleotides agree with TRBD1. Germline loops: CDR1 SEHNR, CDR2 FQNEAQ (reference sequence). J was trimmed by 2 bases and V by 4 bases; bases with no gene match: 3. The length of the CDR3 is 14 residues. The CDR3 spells CASSSRDRQETQYF. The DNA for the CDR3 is TGTGCCAGCAGCTCCCGGGACAGGCAAGAGACCCAGTACTTC. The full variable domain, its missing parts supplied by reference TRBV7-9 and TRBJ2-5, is DTGVSQNPRHKITKRGQNVTFRCDPISEHNRLYWYRQTLGQGPEFLTYFQNEAQLEKSRLLSDRFSAERPKGSFSTLEIQRTEQGDSAMYLCASSSRDRQETQYFGPGTRLLVL.

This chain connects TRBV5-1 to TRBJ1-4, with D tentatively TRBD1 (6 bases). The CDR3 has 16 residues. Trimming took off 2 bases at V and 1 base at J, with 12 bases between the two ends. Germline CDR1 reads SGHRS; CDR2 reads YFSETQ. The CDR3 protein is CASSLGGGVTNEKLFF. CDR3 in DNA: TGCGCCAGCAGCTTAGGAGGGGGGGTAACTAATGAAAAACTGTTTTTT.

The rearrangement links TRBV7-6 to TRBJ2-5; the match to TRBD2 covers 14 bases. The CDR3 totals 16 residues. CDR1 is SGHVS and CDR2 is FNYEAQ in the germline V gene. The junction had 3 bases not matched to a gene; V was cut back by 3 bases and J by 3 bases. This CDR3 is CASSFQGLAGEETQYF. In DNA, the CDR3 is TGTGCCAGCAGCTTCCAGGGACTAGCGGGGGAAGAGACCCAGTACTTC.

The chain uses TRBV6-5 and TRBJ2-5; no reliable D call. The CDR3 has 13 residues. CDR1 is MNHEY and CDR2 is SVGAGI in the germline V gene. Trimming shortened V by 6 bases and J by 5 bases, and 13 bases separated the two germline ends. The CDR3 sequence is CASRIPVVETQYF. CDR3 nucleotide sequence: TGTGCCAGCAGGATTCCGGTCGTGGAGACCCAGTACTTC.

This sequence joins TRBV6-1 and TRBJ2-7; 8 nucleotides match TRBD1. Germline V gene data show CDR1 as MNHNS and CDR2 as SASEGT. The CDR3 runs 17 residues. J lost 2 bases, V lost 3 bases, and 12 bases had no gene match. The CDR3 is CASSDRRFGTGTYEQYF. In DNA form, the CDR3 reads TGTGCCAGCAGTGACCGAAGGTTCGGGACAGGTACCTACGAGCAGTACTTC.